This T cell receptor beta chain was found in a study of radiation and T cells in renal cell carcinoma. Points from the study as a whole: No pretreatment tumor biopsies were available for baseline clonotypes. In blood, top tumor clones expanded by 2 weeks, shrinking by 4.

Sequencing used immunoSEQ multiplex PCR; TCRdb keeps in-frame clones, though not all of them. Here the sample spans tens of thousands of clones, 83% being singletons. The sample's time point: baseline pretreatment blood. Specified treatment: 15 Gy SBRT to primary tumor, nephrectomy 4 weeks later. Blood was sampled at baseline, 2 weeks and 4 weeks after SBRT. Worth noting for this clone: The antigen is undetermined.

The receptor's source is a woman aged 70-85 years with renal cell carcinoma. Sequenced here: blood, sampled from a patient whose treatment included radiotherapy and nephrectomy.

The CDR3 region is CASSIGGSNQPQHF. In DNA form, the CDR3 reads TGTGCCAGTAGTATCGGGGGCAGCAATCAGCCCCAGCATTTT. This sequence joins TRBV19 and TRBJ1-5, with D perhaps matching TRBD1 (6 bases). The CDR3 spans 14 residues. Germline V CDR1 and CDR2: LNHDA, SQIVND (reference sequence). V was trimmed by 3 bases and J by 1 base, leaving 7 bases between them.